The clone carrying this T cell receptor beta chain was recorded only once. Per germline, CDR1 SGHTA and CDR2 FQGNSA. The CDR3 is made up of 13 amino acids. Between the trimmed V and J ends, which lost 5 bases and 9 bases, there was a span of 14 bases. In the original workflow: Estimated nucleated cell counts came from reference gene primer amplification. Some clones are missing from TCRdb's copy, which holds only in-frame ones; the method was immunoSEQ multiplex PCR. V, J and clone size were drawn from that table, and D and trimming were deduced from the DNA. The profile covers 150,000 to 200,000 clones, with approximately 87% appearing a single time and roughly 18% taken by the ten largest. The sample originates from a study of blood T cell repertoires in COVID-19. Across the whole study: COVID-19 samples, acute and convalescent, were from the United States, Italy and Spain.

Patients from Seattle were sampled longitudinally, starting during active infection. The receptor comes from a person aged 70 to 85 with COVID-19, enrolled during active disease. V usage is TRBV7-2 and J usage is TRBJ2-1; tentatively, D is TRBD1 (5 bases). Sequencing was done on a sample of peripheral blood. CDR3 region: CASSRPGMGEQFF. The CDR3 DNA sequence: TGTGCCAGCAGCAGACCAGGGATGGGTGAGCAGTTCTTC.